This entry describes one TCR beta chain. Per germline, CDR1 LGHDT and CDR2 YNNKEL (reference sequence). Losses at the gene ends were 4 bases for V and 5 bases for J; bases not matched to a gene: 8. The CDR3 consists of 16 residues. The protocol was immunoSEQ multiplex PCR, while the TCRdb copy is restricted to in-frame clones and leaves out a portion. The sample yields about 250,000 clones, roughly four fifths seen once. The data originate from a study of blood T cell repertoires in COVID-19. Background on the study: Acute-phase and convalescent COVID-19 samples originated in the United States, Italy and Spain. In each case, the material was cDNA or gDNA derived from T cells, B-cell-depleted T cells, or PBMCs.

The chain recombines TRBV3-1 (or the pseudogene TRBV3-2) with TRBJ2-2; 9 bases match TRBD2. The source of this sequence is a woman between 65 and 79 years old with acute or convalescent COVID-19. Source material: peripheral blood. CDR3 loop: CASSPTLTSGTGELFF. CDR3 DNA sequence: TGTGCCAGCAGCCCGACCTTGACTAGCGGAACCGGGGAGCTGTTTTTT.